This TCR beta chain was obtained from a study of CD4 and CD8 cells across lung adenocarcinoma regions (dated by TCRdb to 2017 to 2018). Concerning the study at large: The study examined intratumor heterogeneity of the T cell receptor repertoire by comparing tumor centers with tumor margins.

In regard to this clonotype: Its recognized antigen is unknown. One end of the junction is discordant with germline, which a read error may explain.

Donors were patients with localized lung adenocarcinoma, a subtype of non-small cell lung cancer. These samples came from the margins of localized lung adenocarcinomas. For TCR repertoire analysis, CD8+ T cells taken from tumor tissue were profiled apart from CD4+ T cells. The method was PCR. Instrument used: HiSeq X Ten. In-frame beta chains were kept once TCRdb had trimmed the public reads at Q25 with fastp and called clones with MiXCR. Rows merge per CDR3 protein into single entries with the most common DNA and genes. This sample has under 15,000 distinct CDR3 sequences in its table, and around 50% of those were observed once. Just under 30% of the sample lies in the top ten. The CDR3 runs 15 amino acids, cysteine and phenylalanine included. The DNA shown is the 45-base CDR3, in frame from base 1. In the germline V gene, CDR1 corresponds to MNHNS and CDR2 to SASEGT.

The TCR comes from a male donor with lung adenocarcinoma. The CD4 and CD8 labels of this study may be unreliable. Sequencing was carried out using CD8+ T cells from the margin of a lung tumor. In light of the paper, this sample's cell subset or site label describes: tumor margin region. Rearrangement joined TRBV6-1 to TRBJ2-4; the D gene is perhaps TRBD2, on 6 matching bases. The CDR3 is CASSVQLLAKDTQYF. In nucleotide form, the sequence is TGTGCCAGCAGTGTCCAACTTCTAGCGAAAGACACGCAGTATTTC.